This TCR beta chain comes out of a study of post-analysis software for immune sequencing data. CDR3 length: 14 amino acids. V gave up 3 bases and J gave up 4 bases; unmatched junction bases: 3. Study results and caveats: Diversity measured as normalized Chao1 was significantly lower in multiple sclerosis patients than in controls. When patients were compared with controls, 4 or 5 TRBV segments were more frequent, TRBV5-6, TRBV5-1 and TRBV20-1 among them. The F measure placed samples prepared in the same batch into strongly shared clusters.

This clonotype came up a few times. Its antigen is still unknown. Included in the TCR beta cDNA libraries were unique molecular identifiers. Once about 0.9 to 11 million T cells were used, about 510,000 cDNA molecules resulted. In TCRdb, the PCR reads were re-called with MiXCR into one record per CDR3 protein. The table has approximately 660,000 distinct CDR3 sequences, about 60% seen once. The specimen was blood. This sequence joins TRBV12-3 or TRBV12-4 and TRBJ2-7, with 10 nucleotides matching TRBD2. The sequence came from a girl aged 2-10 years with multiple sclerosis. The CDR3, as DNA: TGTGCCAGCAGTTTGGGACTAGCGAAATACGAGCAGTACTTC. This encodes CASSLGLAKYEQYF.